The 30 T cell receptor beta chains given below trace back to one sample, sequenced in a study of T cell clonotyping in hematopoietic cell transplantation. Using immunoSEQ multiplex PCR, the repertoire was profiled, and TCRdb retains in-frame clones only, with some absent. Here the sample spans 70,000 or so clones, 85% to 95% being singletons. Sequences were obtained from peripheral blood mononuclear cells. The source of these receptors is a middle-aged man in good health. Some clones in this sample may be carry-over from other donors' samples.

J is TRBJ1-2 and V is TRBV2; 7 nucleotides match TRBD1. Germline V gene lookup returns CDR1 SNHLY and CDR2 FYNNEI. The J segment lost 1 base and the V segment lost 8 bases, leaving 4 bases of the junction unmatched. The CDR3 totals 13 residues. The CDR3 loop is CASWDSFNYGYTF. Here the CDR3 DNA reads TGTGCCAGCTGGGACAGTTTTAACTATGGCTACACCTTC.

The chain is built from TRBV14 and TRBJ1-1, with D possibly matching TRBD1 (6 bases). V dropped 5 bases and J dropped 7 bases, with 14 bases sitting between them. Per the germline V gene, CDR1 is SGHDN and CDR2 is FVKESK. CDR3 length: 13 amino acids. The CDR3 nucleotides are TGTGCCAGCAGCTATGGACAGCGAGGTGAAGCTTTCTTT. Its protein product is CASSYGQRGEAFF.

This clone was detected once. V usage is TRBV2 and J usage is TRBJ2-5; tentative D call: TRBD2 (6 bases). V was clipped by 0 bases and J by 5 bases, with 13 bases between them. The CDR3 runs 15 residues. Germline V gives CDR1 SNHLY, CDR2 FYNNEI. The CDR3 reads CASSEARGRSETQYF. The CDR3 bases are TGTGCCAGCAGTGAAGCGCGGGGCAGGTCGGAGACCCAGTACTTC.

V usage is TRBV6-6 and J usage is TRBJ1-1; TRBD1 matches at 9 bases. V shed 5 bases, J shed 6 bases, and the junction held 7 bases outside the gene matches. This CDR3 contains 14 residues. Germline V lookup: CDR1 MNHNY, CDR2 SVGAGI (reference sequence). The CDR3 spells CASSTGGGRAEAFF. In DNA, the CDR3 is TGTGCCAGCAGTACAGGGGGCGGTAGGGCTGAAGCTTTCTTT.

The V call is TRBV5-1, the J call TRBJ2-7, with D unresolved. CDR1 and CDR2 from the germline V gene are SGHRS and YFSETQ. The V and J ends lost 0 bases and 0 bases respectively, with 28 bases between them. The CDR3 runs 21 residues. The CDR3 sequence is CASSLGPSLTPRLEPSYEQYF. The CDR3 DNA sequence: TGCGCCAGCAGCTTGGGACCGTCTCTTACCCCCCGGCTCGAACCCTCCTACGAGCAGTACTTC.

This chain links TRBV7-3 with TRBJ1-1; weak D call: TRBD1 (6 bases). V was trimmed by 1 base and J by 6 bases, leaving 18 bases between them. The CDR3 extends over 16 amino acids. The V gene's germline CDR1 is SGHTA and CDR2 FQGTGA. CDR3 DNA sequence: TGTGCCAGCAGCTTAAACCCCCAGGGGCGGTGGGCTGAAGCTTTCTTT. Translated, it gives CASSLNPQGRWAEAFF.

This clone showed up just once. The rearrangement joins TRBV7-9 to TRBJ1-1; TRBD1 matches 9 bases. The J segment lost 6 bases and the V segment lost 4 bases, leaving 3 bases of the junction unmatched. The germline gives CDR1 SEHNR, CDR2 FQNEAQ (reference sequence). CDR3 length: 13 residues. As DNA, the CDR3 is TGTGCCAGCAGCTGGGACAGGGCCGCTGAAGCTTTCTTT. It yields the protein CASSWDRAAEAFF.

The V call is TRBV20-1, the J call TRBJ2-2; D unclear. The CDR3 has 11 residues. V lost 0 bases and J 9 bases, leaving 5 bases between the germline ends. Germline CDR1 is DFQATT and CDR2 is SNEGSKA (reference sequence). CDR3 DNA: TGCAGTGCTAGAGATTACCGGGAGCTGTTTTTT. It specifies CSARDYRELFF.

J is TRBJ1-6 and V is TRBV19; 10 nucleotides agree with TRBD1. Per germline, CDR1 LNHDA and CDR2 SQIVND (reference sequence). The V and J ends lost 5 bases and 7 bases, in that order; junction bases with no gene match: 2. This CDR3 is built from 14 residues. This CDR3 is CASSRDRGNSPLHF. As DNA, the CDR3 is TGTGCCAGTAGTCGGGACAGGGGAAATTCACCCCTCCACTTT.

This clone was seen once. The chain carries TRBV5-1 and TRBJ1-1, with TRBD1 matching over 7 bases. The CDR3 is made up of 14 amino acids. J lost 3 bases, V lost 2 bases, and 4 bases had no gene match. From germline, CDR1 is SGHRS and CDR2 YFSETQ. DNA of the CDR3: TGCGCCAGCAGCTTCTCAGGGGGTGACACTGAAGCTTTCTTT. Translation: CASSFSGGDTEAFF.

The chain recombines TRBV7-2 with TRBJ2-5; D is ambiguous. The CDR3 covers 13 residues. Germline V gives CDR1 SGHTA, CDR2 FQGNSA. V lost 6 bases to trimming and J lost 2 bases, with 10 bases between them. The CDR3 DNA reads TGTGCCAGCAGGCTCCCCGGGCAAGAGACCCAGTACTTC. This codes for CASRLPGQETQYF.

The gene calls are TRBV28 and TRBJ2-7; TRBD1 aligns across 8 bases. There are 15 residues in the CDR3. With V trimmed by 6 bases and J by 5 bases, 12 bases remained unmatched. Germline CDR1 MDHEN, CDR2 SYDVKM. The CDR3 coding sequence is TGTGCCAGCAGCTCCGGGGGCAGGGGGCGAGACGAGCAGTACTTC. Amino acids: CASSSGGRGRDEQYF.

The rearrangement uses TRBV7-9 and TRBJ2-7; D unclear. The germline V and J ends were trimmed by 5 bases and 4 bases, with 9 bases remaining between them. Germline CDR1 reads SEHNR; CDR2 reads FQNEAQ (reference sequence). CDR3 length: 12 amino acids. In nucleotides, the CDR3 is TGTGCCAGCAGCCCCGGTTATTACGAGCAGTACTTC. Its translation: CASSPGYYEQYF.

V and J are TRBV5-1 and TRBJ2-7, with D perhaps TRBD2 (5 bases). The CDR3 has 16 amino acids. Trimming pared 0 bases from V and 7 bases from J, leaving 20 bases between. The germline V gene encodes CDR1 SGHRS and CDR2 YFSETQ. The CDR3 DNA follows: TGCGCCAGCAGCTTGGGGCCCGTGGACTTTTTGGGGGAGCAGTACTTC. This gives the protein CASSLGPVDFLGEQYF.

The chain combines TRBV29-1 with TRBJ2-2; possible D gene TRBD1, 5 bases. Trimming took off 4 bases at V and 5 bases at J, with 17 bases between the two ends. The CDR3 loop spans 15 amino acids. CDR1 and CDR2 from the germline V gene are SQVTM and ANQGSEA. CDR3 sequence (DNA): TGCAGCGTTGTGGTTTCCCCAGGGTCTACCGGGGAGCTGTTTTTT. Protein product: CSVVVSPGSTGELFF.

The J gene is TRBJ2-7, the V gene TRBV10-3; 9 bases are a match to TRBD1. The CDR3 spans 12 residues. V was pared by 7 bases and J by 5 bases, with 3 bases of the junction left unmatched. Germline values: CDR1 ENHRY, CDR2 SYGVKD. Here the CDR3 DNA reads TGTGCCATCAAACGGACAGGGGACGAGCAGTACTTC. As protein: CAIKRTGDEQYF.

The J gene is TRBJ1-1, the V gene TRBV14; possibly TRBD1 for D (5 bases). The CDR3 consists of 15 residues. Trimming left V 1 base short and J 3 bases short, with 12 bases between. The germline V gene has CDR1 SGHDN and CDR2 FVKESK. DNA for the CDR3: TGTGCCAGCAGCCAAGTTGCCGGGGGGGACACTGAAGCTTTCTTT. Protein product: CASSQVAGGDTEAFF. Based on the CDR3 plus reference TRBV14 and TRBJ1-1, the full variable domain is EAGVTQFPSHSVIEKGQTVTLRCDPISGHDNLYWYRRVMGKEIKFLLHFVKESKQDESGMPNNRFLAERTGGTYSTLKVQPAELEDSGVYFCASSQVAGGDTEAFFGQGTRLTVV.

The gene calls are TRBV6-1 and TRBJ1-2, with 7 nucleotides matching TRBD1. In germline, CDR1 is MNHNS, CDR2 SASEGT. Trimming cost V 6 bases and J 4 bases; bases outside gene matches: 5. The CDR3 length is 13 residues. The CDR3 reads CASRGTAGYGYTF. DNA for the CDR3: TGTGCCAGCAGGGGGACAGCGGGCTATGGCTACACCTTC.

V usage is TRBV4-2 and J usage is TRBJ2-3; 9 nucleotides agree with TRBD2. From germline, CDR1 is LGHNA and CDR2 YNFKEQ. V shed 0 bases and J 0 bases; nucleotides not matched to a gene: 1. The CDR3 is made up of 16 amino acids. The CDR3, as DNA: TGTGCCAGCAGCCAAGAGCGGGGGGGAAGCACAGATACGCAGTATTTT. As protein: CASSQERGGSTDTQYF.

This clone was detected only a few times. The chain employs TRBV28 and TRBJ1-2; 10 bases are shared with TRBD1. The CDR3 has 16 amino acids. The J segment lost 2 bases and the V segment lost 6 bases, leaving 9 bases of the junction unmatched. The germline CDR1 and CDR2 sequences are MDHEN and SYDVKM. CDR3 nucleotides: TGTGCCAGCAGCCCCTCCGGGACAGGGGACAACTATGGCTACACCTTC. Translating gives CASSPSGTGDNYGYTF.

This rearrangement joins TRBV30 to TRBJ1-5; D unclear. CDR3 length equals 13 residues. V lost 0 bases and J lost 4, with 7 bases in between. From germline, CDR1 is GTSNPN and CDR2 SVGIG (reference sequence). CDR3 amino acids: CAWSVLGNQPQHF. CDR3 nucleotide sequence: TGTGCCTGGAGTGTACTAGGGAATCAGCCCCAGCATTTT.

CDR3 protein: CASSELPRAEAFF. As DNA, the CDR3 is TGTGCCAGCAGTGAGCTTCCCAGGGCTGAAGCTTTCTTT. V gene TRBV2 combines with J gene TRBJ1-1; D is perhaps TRBD1 (5 bases). There are 13 residues in the CDR3. CDR1 and CDR2 (germline): SNHLY, FYNNEI. V was cut by 3 bases and J by 6 bases, with 11 bases left in between.

The genes are TRBV6-5 and TRBJ2-7, with D perhaps matching TRBD1 (6 bases). Trimming removed 6 bases at V and 6 bases at J, with 15 bases between. CDR1 and CDR2 from the germline V gene are MNHEY and SVGAGI. The CDR3 runs 13 residues. The CDR3: CASRPGQTGEQYF. The CDR3 DNA is TGTGCCAGCAGGCCTGGACAGACCGGCGAGCAGTACTTC.

V and J are TRBV29-1 and TRBJ2-6; D may match TRBD1 or TRBD2 (6 bases each). Trimming removed 4 bases at V and 4 bases at J, with 17 bases between. This CDR3 contains 16 residues. The V gene's germline CDR1 is SQVTM and CDR2 ANQGSEA. In DNA, the CDR3 is TGCAGCGTTGGGAGGGGGGCCCGGGGAGGGGCCAACGTCCTGACTTTC. Encoded protein: CSVGRGARGGANVLTF.

The chain is built from TRBV7-3 and TRBJ2-3, with 8 positions matching TRBD1. CDR1 is SGHTA, CDR2 FQGTGA, per germline. V was clipped by 0 bases and J by 4 bases; unmatched bases: 6. The length of the CDR3 is 16 residues. The CDR3 protein is CASSLTGSGGPDTQYF. DNA for the CDR3: TGTGCCAGCAGCTTAACGGGGTCAGGGGGCCCAGATACGCAGTATTTT. Based on the CDR3 plus reference TRBV7-3 and TRBJ2-3, the full variable domain is GAGVSQTPSNKVTEKGKYVELRCDPISGHTALYWYRQSLGQGPEFLIYFQGTGAADDSGLPNDRFFAVRPEGSVSTLKIQRTERGDSAVYLCASSLTGSGGPDTQYFGPGTRLTVL.

The rearrangement uses TRBV5-1 and TRBJ2-7; TRBD2 is a possible D gene (5 bases). CDR1 and CDR2 from the germline V gene are SGHRS and YFSETQ. The CDR3 sequence is 14 residues long. The V end lost 4 bases, the J end lost 0 bases, and 11 bases lay between the germline ends. CDR3 loop: CASSKGLGSYEQYF. The CDR3 bases are TGCGCCAGCAGCAAAGGACTCGGCTCCTACGAGCAGTACTTC.

V is TRBV6-5 and J is TRBJ2-7, with D possibly being TRBD1 (6 bases). Trimming took 0 bases from V and 2 from J, leaving 8 bases between them. The CDR3 has 14 amino acids. Germline V gives CDR1 MNHEY, CDR2 SVGAGI. This chain's CDR3 is CASSYSPGAYEQYF. CDR3 DNA sequence: TGTGCCAGCAGTTACTCGCCAGGGGCCTACGAGCAGTACTTC.

This rearrangement joins TRBV5-1 to TRBJ1-4, with D perhaps TRBD1 (6 bases). The CDR3 runs 14 residues. V lost 3 bases, J lost 0 bases, and 6 bases lay in between. Germline CDR1 is SGHRS and CDR2 is YFSETQ. The CDR3, as DNA: TGCGCCAGCAGCTCAGGGGCAACTAATGAAAAACTGTTTTTT. Its translation: CASSSGATNEKLFF. The full variable domain, rest sourced from reference TRBV5-1 and TRBJ1-4, is KAGVTQTPRYLIKTRGQQVTLSCSPISGHRSVSWYQQTPGQGLQFLFEYFSETQRNKGNFPGRFSGRQFSNSRSEMNVSTLELGDSALYLCASSSGATNEKLFFGSGTQLSVL.

The gene calls are TRBV9 and TRBJ1-1, with 7 nucleotides matching TRBD1. Per the germline V gene, CDR1 is SGDLS and CDR2 is YYNGEE. J gave up 4 bases and V 0 bases, and 0 bases lay outside the gene matches. This CDR3 is 13 amino acids long. CDR3 region: CASSVGTGTEAFF. The CDR3 DNA reads as TGTGCCAGCAGCGTAGGGACAGGCACTGAAGCTTTCTTT.

The genes are TRBV25-1 and TRBJ2-5; D might be TRBD1 (5 bases). The length of the CDR3 is 13 residues. Trimming took 8 bases from V and 4 from J, leaving 14 bases between them. CDR1 is MGHDK and CDR2 is SYGVNS in the germline V gene. Here the CDR3 DNA reads TGTGCCAGCGGAAGGGGAAATATAGAGACCCAGTACTTC. This translates into CASGRGNIETQYF.